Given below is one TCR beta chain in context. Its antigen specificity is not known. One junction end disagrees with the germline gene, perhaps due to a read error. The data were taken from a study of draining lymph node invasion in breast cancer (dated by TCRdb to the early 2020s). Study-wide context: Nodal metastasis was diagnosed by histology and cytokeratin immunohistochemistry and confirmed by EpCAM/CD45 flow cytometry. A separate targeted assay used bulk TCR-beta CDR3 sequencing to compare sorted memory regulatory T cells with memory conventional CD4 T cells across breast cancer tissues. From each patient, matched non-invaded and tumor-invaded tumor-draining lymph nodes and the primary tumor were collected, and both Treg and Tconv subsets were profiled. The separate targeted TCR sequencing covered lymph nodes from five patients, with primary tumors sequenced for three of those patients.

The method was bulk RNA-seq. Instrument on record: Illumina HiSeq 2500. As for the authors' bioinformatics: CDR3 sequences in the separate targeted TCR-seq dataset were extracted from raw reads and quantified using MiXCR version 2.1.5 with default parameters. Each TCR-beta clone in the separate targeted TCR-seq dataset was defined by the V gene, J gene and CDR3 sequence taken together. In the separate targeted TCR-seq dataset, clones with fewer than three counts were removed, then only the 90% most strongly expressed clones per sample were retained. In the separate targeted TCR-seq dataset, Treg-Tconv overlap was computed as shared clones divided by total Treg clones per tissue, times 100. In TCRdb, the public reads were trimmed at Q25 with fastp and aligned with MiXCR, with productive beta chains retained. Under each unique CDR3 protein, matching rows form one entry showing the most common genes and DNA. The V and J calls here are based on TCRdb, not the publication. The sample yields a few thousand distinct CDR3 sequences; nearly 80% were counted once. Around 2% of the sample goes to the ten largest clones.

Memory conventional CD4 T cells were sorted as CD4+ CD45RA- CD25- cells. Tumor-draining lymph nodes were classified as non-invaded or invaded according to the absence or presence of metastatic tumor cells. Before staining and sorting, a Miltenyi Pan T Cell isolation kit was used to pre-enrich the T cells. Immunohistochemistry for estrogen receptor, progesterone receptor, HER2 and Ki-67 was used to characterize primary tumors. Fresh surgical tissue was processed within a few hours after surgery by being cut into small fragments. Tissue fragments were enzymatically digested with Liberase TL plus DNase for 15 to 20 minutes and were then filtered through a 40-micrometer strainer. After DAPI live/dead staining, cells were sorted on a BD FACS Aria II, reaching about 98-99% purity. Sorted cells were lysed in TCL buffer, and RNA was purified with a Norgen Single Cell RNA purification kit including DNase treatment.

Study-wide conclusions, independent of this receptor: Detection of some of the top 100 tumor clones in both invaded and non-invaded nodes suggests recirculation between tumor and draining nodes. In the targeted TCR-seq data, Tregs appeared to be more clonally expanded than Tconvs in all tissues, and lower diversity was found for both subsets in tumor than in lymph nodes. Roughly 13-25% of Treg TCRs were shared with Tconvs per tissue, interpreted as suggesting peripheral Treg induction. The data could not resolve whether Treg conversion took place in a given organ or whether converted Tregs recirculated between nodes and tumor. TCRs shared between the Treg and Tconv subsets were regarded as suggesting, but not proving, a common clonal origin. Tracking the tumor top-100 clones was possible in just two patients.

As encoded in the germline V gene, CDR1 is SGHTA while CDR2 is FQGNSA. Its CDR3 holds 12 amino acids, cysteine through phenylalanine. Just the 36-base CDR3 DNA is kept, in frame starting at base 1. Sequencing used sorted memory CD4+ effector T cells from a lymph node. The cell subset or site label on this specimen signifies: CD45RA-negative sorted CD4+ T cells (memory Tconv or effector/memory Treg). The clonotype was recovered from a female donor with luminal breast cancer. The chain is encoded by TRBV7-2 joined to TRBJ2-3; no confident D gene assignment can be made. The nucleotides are TGTGCCAGCAACTTACACAGATGGGCGCAGTATTTT. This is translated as CASNLHRWAQYF. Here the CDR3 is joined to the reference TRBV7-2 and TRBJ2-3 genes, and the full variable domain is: GAGVSQSPSNKVTEKGKDVELRCDPISGHTALYWYRQSLGQGLEFLIYFQGNSAPDKSGLPSDRFSAERTGGSVSTLTIQRTQQEDSAVYLCASNLHRWAQYFGPGTRLTVL.